The 9 T cell receptor beta chains reported below all come from one sample, sequenced in a study of neurological immune-mediated disorders. TCRdb reprocessed the 5' RACE reads via MiXCR and lists one record per CDR3 protein. The table lists around 42,000 distinct CDR3 sequences, 13% of them singletons. Time point defined: longitudinal time-point 3. Sequenced sample: PBMCs. The source is a man aged 25-45 years in good health.

This clonotype has at least ten counts. The V and J genes are TRBV7-9 and TRBJ1-5; D is possibly TRBD1 (5 bases). Germline V CDR1 and CDR2: SEHNR, FQNEAQ (reference sequence). The CDR3 spans 15 residues. Trimming took 7 bases from V and 3 from J, leaving 16 bases between them. The CDR3 DNA is TGTGCCAGCAACCCCTGGGAGGGGACCAATCAGCCCCAGCATTTT. This gives the protein CASNPWEGTNQPQHF.

The table lists this clonotype with many counts. This chain links TRBV28 with TRBJ1-1; 8 positions match TRBD1. The CDR3 runs 14 residues. The V gene's germline CDR1 is MDHEN and CDR2 SYDVKM. J lost 3 bases, V lost 5 bases, and 5 bases had no gene match. In DNA, the CDR3 is TGTGCCAGCAGTCCAGGGGGCTCGGACACTGAAGCTTTCTTT. Its translation: CASSPGGSDTEAFF.

V usage is TRBV28 and J usage is TRBJ1-2, with D unclear. This CDR3 has 11 residues. The germline gives CDR1 MDHEN, CDR2 SYDVKM. V was shortened by 4 bases and J by 10 bases, with 10 bases between the two germline ends. The CDR3 loop reads CASSSLTLYTF. Written as DNA, the CDR3 is TGTGCCAGCAGTTCCCTCACCCTCTACACCTTC.

This clonotype turned up a few times. The J gene is TRBJ2-7, the V gene TRBV24-1; D may be TRBD1 or TRBD2 (5 bases each). The CDR3 runs to 13 residues. The V end was cut by 2 bases, the J end by 4 bases, with 8 bases between. Germline values: CDR1 KGHDR, CDR2 SFDVKD. Written as DNA, the CDR3 is TGTGCCACCAGTGATTGGGGCGGGTACGAGCAGTACTTC. Translation: CATSDWGGYEQYF.

At least ten counts were recorded for this clonotype. The rearrangement links TRBV20-1 to TRBJ2-5; D is perhaps TRBD1 (6 bases). V was cut by 3 bases and J by 7 bases, with 15 bases left in between. Per germline, CDR1 DFQATT and CDR2 SNEGSKA (reference sequence). This CDR3 contains 13 residues. The CDR3 DNA sequence: TGCAGTGCTAGGGCAAGGGGGTTTGGGACCCAGTACTTC. Translation gives CSARARGFGTQYF.

This clonotype was observed at least ten times. The V call is TRBV28, the J call TRBJ1-6; a weak D match, TRBD1 (5 bases). The CDR3 is made up of 14 amino acids. The germline V and J ends were trimmed by 6 bases and 6 bases, with 12 bases remaining between them. Germline CDR1 and CDR2: MDHEN and SYDVKM. The CDR3 DNA is TGTGCCAGCAGGGGGACGACGGGTAATTCACCCCTCCACTTT. Protein product: CASRGTTGNSPLHF.

This clonotype was detected ten times or more. This chain connects TRBV7-2 to TRBJ2-1; TRBD2 matches 8 bases. V was pared by 4 bases and J by 4 bases, with 6 bases of the junction left unmatched. The CDR3 is made up of 15 amino acids. Germline V gene sequence: CDR1 SGHTA, CDR2 FQGNSA. CDR3 DNA: TGTGCCAGCAGCTCAATAGCGGGATTATACAATGAGCAGTTCTTC. Encoded protein: CASSSIAGLYNEQFF. Full variable domain (remainder filled in from reference TRBV7-2 and TRBJ2-1): GAGVSQSPSNKVTEKGKDVELRCDPISGHTALYWYRQSLGQGLEFLIYFQGNSAPDKSGLPSDRFSAERTGGSVSTLTIQRTQQEDSAVYLCASSSIAGLYNEQFFGPGTRLTVL.

This clonotype came up many times. This chain links TRBV7-2 with TRBJ1-1, with a weak D call TRBD1 (6 bases). Trimming shortened V by 2 bases and J by 0 bases, and 10 bases separated the two germline ends. Looked up from germline, CDR1 is SGHTA and CDR2 is FQGNSA. This CDR3 spans 15 amino acids. As DNA, the CDR3 is TGTGCCAGCAGCTTAAGTGGGGGCATGAACACTGAAGCTTTCTTT. The encoded protein is CASSLSGGMNTEAFF.

The chain links TRBV9 to TRBJ2-3, with TRBD2 matching over 8 bases. Germline lookup yields CDR1 SGDLS and CDR2 YYNGEE. Unmatched junction bases numbered 6, after V lost 0 bases and J lost 3 bases. This CDR3 is built from 16 residues. CDR3: CASSVEASGFTDTQYF. The CDR3, as DNA: TGTGCCAGCAGCGTAGAAGCTAGCGGGTTTACAGATACGCAGTATTTT.